These T cell receptor beta chains were read from a single sample in a study of control samples from healthy donors and cancer patients. Produced via immunoSEQ multiplex PCR; TCRdb's table is partial and in-frame only. The sample yields roughly 150,000 clones, about 93% seen once. The sample comprised blood. The receptors were gathered from a man in his fifties or sixties in good health. Both conserved end residues are part of each CDR3. A D gene is named only where the DNA matches it firmly. A clone size is listed for some rows: how often the clone was seen (once, few, many), or a class if it is expanded.

NA	TRBV5-1	NA	TRBJ1-2	TGCGCCAGCAGCTTGGAGGGGACGGGCGGCTACACCTTC	CASSLEGTGGYTF
NA	TRBV29-1	NA	TRBJ1-1	TGCAGCGTTCTTGTTGCGGGGGTGAACACTGAAGCTTTCTTT	CSVLVAGVNTEAFF
NA	TRBV5-1	NA	TRBJ2-1	TGCGCCAGCAGCTTGGATAGGGAGCAGTTCTTC	CASSLDREQFF
once	TRBV5-1	TRBD2	TRBJ2-7	TGCGCCAGCAGCTTTAGGGCGGGAGGAGGAGCCTACGAGCAGTACTTC	CASSFRAGGGAYEQYF
NA	TRBV11-2	NA	TRBJ2-3	TGTGCCAGCAGCTCCAGGGTTATCGGAGATACGCAGTATTTT	CASSSRVIGDTQYF
NA	TRBV7-9	NA	TRBJ2-7	TGTGCCAGCAGTTTCCAGAGGTACGAGCAGTACTTC	CASSFQRYEQYF
NA	TRBV28	TRBD1	TRBJ1-5	TGTGCCAGCGACAGGGGCGCTTCTCTCAATCAGCCCCAGCATTTT	CASDRGASLNQPQHF
NA	TRBV5-6	TRBD2	TRBJ2-1	TGTGCCAGCAGCTTGATAGCGGGAGGCCCTAATGAGCAGTTCTTC	CASSLIAGGPNEQFF
NA	TRBV30	NA	TRBJ2-7	TGTGCCTGGAGTGTACCTTGGGACGGGGCCTACGAGCAGTACTTC	CAWSVPWDGAYEQYF
NA	TRBV19	TRBD1	TRBJ1-1	TGTGCCAGTAGTGCACAACAGGGGGTGACTGAAGCTTTCTTT	CASSAQQGVTEAFF
NA	TRBV10-3	TRBD2	TRBJ2-1	TGTGCCATCAGGACTAGCGGGAGTTACAATGAGCAGTTCTTC	CAIRTSGSYNEQFF
NA	TRBV28	NA	TRBJ2-7	TGTGCCAGCATGAGGGACACAACCTACGAGCAGTACTTC	CASMRDTTYEQYF
NA	TRBV7-2	NA	TRBJ2-1	TGTGCCAGCAGCTTCGCTGGAGTTGAGCAGTTCTTC	CASSFAGVEQFF
NA	TRBV27	TRBD1	TRBJ1-1	TGTGCCAGCACGTCCCGACAGGGGGCGAGCACTGAAGCTTTCTTT	CASTSRQGASTEAFF
NA	TRBV29-1	TRBD2	TRBJ2-1	TGCAGCGCTGATTATCCGGGACTAGCGGGGGACAATGAGCAGTTCTTC	CSADYPGLAGDNEQFF
NA	TRBV3-1/TRBV3-2	NA	TRBJ1-1	TGTGCCAGCAGCCAAGGAGGGATAAGGGGCGAAGCTTTCTTT	CASSQGGIRGEAFF
NA	TRBV7-9	NA	TRBJ1-1	TGTGCCAGCAGCTCGGGACGAGGGTGGGACACTGAAGCTTTCTTT	CASSSGRGWDTEAFF
NA	TRBV3-1/TRBV3-2	NA	TRBJ2-3	TGTGCCAGCAGCCAAAGGACACCCGGGACAGATACGCAGTATTTT	CASSQRTPGTDTQYF
NA	TRBV9	TRBD1	TRBJ1-4	TGTGCCAGCAGCATCTCGGACAGGGAAAAACTGTTTTTT	CASSISDREKLFF
NA	TRBV2	TRBD2	TRBJ2-2	TGTGCCAGCAGGCGGACTAGCGCGAACACCGGGGAGCTGTTTTTT	CASRRTSANTGELFF
once	TRBV27	TRBD1	TRBJ1-2	TGTGCCAGCAGTTTATCGTGGGACAGCTCCCAGTATGGCTACACCTTC	CASSLSWDSSQYGYTF
NA	TRBV5-4	NA	TRBJ2-7	TGTGCCAGCAGCTCGGCTAGACAAACCACCTACGAGCAGTACTTC	CASSSARQTTYEQYF
NA	TRBV2	NA	TRBJ2-5	TGTGCCAGCAGGAGGGGGTCCCTACAAGAGACCCAGTACTTC	CASRRGSLQETQYF
NA	TRBV19	NA	TRBJ2-7	TGTGCCAGTAGTATAAACCACTACGAGCAGTACTTC	CASSINHYEQYF
few	TRBV27	NA	TRBJ1-4	TGTGCCAGCAGTACGGTCCGGGGGCGAGGGGAAAAACTGTTTTTT	CASSTVRGRGEKLFF